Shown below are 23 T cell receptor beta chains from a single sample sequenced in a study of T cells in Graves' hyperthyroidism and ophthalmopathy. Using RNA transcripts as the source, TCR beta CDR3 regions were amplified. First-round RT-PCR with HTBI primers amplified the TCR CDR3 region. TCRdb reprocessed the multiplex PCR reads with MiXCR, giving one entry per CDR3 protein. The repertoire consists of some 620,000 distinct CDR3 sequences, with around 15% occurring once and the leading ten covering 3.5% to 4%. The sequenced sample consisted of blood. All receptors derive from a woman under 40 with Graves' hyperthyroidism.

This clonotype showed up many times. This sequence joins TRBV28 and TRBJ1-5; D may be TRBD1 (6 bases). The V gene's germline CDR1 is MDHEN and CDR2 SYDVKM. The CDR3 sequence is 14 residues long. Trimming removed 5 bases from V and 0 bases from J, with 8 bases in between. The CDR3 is CASSRDNSNQPQHF. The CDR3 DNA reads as TGTGCCAGCAGTCGGGACAATAGCAATCAGCCCCAGCATTTT.

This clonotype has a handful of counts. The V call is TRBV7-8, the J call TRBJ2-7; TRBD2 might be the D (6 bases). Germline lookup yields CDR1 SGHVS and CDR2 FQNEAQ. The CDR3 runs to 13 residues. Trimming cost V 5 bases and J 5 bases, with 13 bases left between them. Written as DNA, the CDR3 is TGTGCCAGCAGCCTCATCGGGAGCAACGAGCAGTACTTC. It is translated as CASSLIGSNEQYF.

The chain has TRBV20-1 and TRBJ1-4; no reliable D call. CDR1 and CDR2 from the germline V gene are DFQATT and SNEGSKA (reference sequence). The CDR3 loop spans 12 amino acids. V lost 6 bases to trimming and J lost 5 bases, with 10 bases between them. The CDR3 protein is CSAPALNEKLFF. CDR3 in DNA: TGCAGTGCCCCCGCCTTGAATGAAAAACTGTTTTTT.

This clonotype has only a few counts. The CDR3 is CSALPGQSPIHTDTQYF. The DNA for the CDR3 is TGCAGTGCTTTACCGGGACAGAGTCCTATTCATACAGATACGCAGTATTTT. The J gene is TRBJ2-3, the V gene TRBV20-1, with 7 bases aligning to TRBD1. The CDR3 runs 17 residues. J gave up 3 bases and V 5 bases, and 17 bases lay outside the gene matches. Germline CDR1 is DFQATT and CDR2 is SNEGSKA (reference sequence).

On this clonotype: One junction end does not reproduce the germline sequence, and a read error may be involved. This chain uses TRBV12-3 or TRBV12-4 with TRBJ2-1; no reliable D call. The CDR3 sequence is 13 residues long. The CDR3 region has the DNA TGTGCCGGCAGTGGACCCGGGCCAAATTTCCAGTTCTTC. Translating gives CAGSGPGPNFQFF.

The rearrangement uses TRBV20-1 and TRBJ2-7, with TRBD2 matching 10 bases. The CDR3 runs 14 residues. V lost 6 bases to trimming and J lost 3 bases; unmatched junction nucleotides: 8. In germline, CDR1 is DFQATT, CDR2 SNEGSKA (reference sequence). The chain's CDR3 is CSARASGRHYEQYF. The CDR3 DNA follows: TGCAGTGCAAGGGCTAGCGGGAGACACTACGAGCAGTACTTC.

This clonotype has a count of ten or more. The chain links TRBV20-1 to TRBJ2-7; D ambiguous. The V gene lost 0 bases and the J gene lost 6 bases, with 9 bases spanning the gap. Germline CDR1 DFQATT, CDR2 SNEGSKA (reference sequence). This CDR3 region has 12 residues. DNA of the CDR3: TGCAGTGCTAGAGATAGCTGGGGCGAGCAGTACTTC. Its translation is CSARDSWGEQYF.

In DNA form, the CDR3 reads TGTGCCAGCAGGCAGGGGGTACAAGGCAATCAGCCCCAGCATTTT. Its protein is CASRQGVQGNQPQHF. The chain links TRBV27 to TRBJ1-5; 7 bases are a match to TRBD1. V shed 6 bases and J 2 bases; nucleotides not matched to a gene: 7. The CDR3 consists of 15 residues. The germline V gene has CDR1 MNHEY and CDR2 SMNVEV (reference sequence).

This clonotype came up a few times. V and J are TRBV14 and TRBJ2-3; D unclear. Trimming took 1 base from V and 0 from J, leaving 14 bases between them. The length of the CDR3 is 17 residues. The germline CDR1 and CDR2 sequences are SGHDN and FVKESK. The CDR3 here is CASSQVGSASSTDTQYF. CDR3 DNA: TGTGCCAGCAGCCAAGTTGGCAGCGCTTCTAGCACAGATACGCAGTATTTT.

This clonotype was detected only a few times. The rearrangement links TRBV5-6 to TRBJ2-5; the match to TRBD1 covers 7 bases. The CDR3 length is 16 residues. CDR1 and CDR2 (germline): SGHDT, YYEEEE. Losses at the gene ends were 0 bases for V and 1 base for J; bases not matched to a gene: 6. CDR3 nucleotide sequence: TGTGCCAGCAGCTTGGGTCAGGGGGTGCTCCAAGAGACCCAGTACTTC. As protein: CASSLGQGVLQETQYF.

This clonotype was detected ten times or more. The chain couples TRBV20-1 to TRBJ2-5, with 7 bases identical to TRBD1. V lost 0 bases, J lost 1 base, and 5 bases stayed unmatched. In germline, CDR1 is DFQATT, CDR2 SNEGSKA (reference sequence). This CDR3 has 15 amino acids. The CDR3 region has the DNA TGCAGTGCTAGAGATTTATCAGGGGGCCAAGAGACCCAGTACTTC. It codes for CSARDLSGGQETQYF.

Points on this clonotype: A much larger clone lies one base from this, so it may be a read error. DNA for the CDR3: TGCGCCGGCAGCCAGCTTCCGGGACAGTTCAATCAGCCCCAGCATTTT. This gives the protein CAGSQLPGQFNQPQHF. The gene calls are TRBV4-1 and TRBJ1-5, with 7 bases fitting TRBD1. The germline V gene has CDR1 MGHRA and CDR2 YSYEKL. This CDR3 is built from 16 residues.

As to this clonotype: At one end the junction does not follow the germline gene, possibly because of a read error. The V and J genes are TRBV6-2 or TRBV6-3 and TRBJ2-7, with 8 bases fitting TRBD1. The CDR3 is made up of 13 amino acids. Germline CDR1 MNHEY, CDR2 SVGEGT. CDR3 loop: CASSRQGFYEQCF. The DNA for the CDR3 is TGTGCCAGCAGTAGACAGGGGTTCTACGAGCAGTGCTTC.

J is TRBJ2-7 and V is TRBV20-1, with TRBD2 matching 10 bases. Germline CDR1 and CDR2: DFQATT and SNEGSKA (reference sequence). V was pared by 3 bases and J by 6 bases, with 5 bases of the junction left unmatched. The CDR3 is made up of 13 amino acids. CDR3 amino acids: CSARRLAGGEQYF. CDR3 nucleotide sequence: TGCAGTGCTAGGAGACTAGCGGGTGGCGAGCAGTACTTC.

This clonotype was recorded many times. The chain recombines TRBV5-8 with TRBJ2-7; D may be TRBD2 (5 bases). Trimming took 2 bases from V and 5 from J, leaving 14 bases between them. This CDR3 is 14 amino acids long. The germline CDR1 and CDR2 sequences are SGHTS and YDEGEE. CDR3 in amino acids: CASSFFGKFNEQYF. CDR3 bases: TGTGCCAGCAGCTTTTTCGGGAAGTTCAACGAGCAGTACTTC.

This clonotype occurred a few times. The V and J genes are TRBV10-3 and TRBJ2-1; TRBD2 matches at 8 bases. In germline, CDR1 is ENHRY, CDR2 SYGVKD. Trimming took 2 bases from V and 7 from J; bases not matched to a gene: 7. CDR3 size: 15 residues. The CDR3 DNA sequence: TGTGCCATCAGTGAGATTAGGACTAGCACAAATGAGCAGTTCTTC. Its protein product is CAISEIRTSTNEQFF.

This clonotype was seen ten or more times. CDR3 sequence reads: CASSYRASGSGDTQYF. In nucleotides, the CDR3 is TGTGCCAGCAGTTACAGGGCTAGCGGGAGCGGAGATACGCAGTATTTT. The chain joins TRBV6-5 to TRBJ2-3; TRBD2 matches 10 bases. After removal of 2 bases from V and 5 bases from J, the junction contained 7 bases not matched to a gene. The germline V gene encodes CDR1 MNHEY and CDR2 SVGAGI. This CDR3 is built from 16 residues.

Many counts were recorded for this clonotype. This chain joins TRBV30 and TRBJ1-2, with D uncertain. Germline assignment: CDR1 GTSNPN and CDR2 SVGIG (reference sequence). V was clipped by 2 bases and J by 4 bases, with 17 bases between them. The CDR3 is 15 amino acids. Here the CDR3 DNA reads TGTGCCTGGAGTCTTGGTAGGCGGGAAAGCTATGGCTACACCTTC. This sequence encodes CAWSLGRRESYGYTF.

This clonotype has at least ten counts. The CDR3 spells CASSPLEDYGYTF. Written as DNA, the CDR3 is TGTGCCAGCTCACCACTAGAGGACTATGGCTACACCTTC. The chain joins TRBV18 to TRBJ1-2; D is unresolved. V was cut by 1 base and J by 3 bases, with 6 bases left in between. The CDR3 is made up of 13 amino acids. From germline, CDR1 is KGHSH and CDR2 LQKENI.

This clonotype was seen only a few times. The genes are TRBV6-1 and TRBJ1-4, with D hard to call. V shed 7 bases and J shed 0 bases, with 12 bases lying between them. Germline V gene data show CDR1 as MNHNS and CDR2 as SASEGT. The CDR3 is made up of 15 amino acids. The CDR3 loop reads CASNAGSATNEKLFF. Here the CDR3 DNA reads TGTGCCAGCAATGCGGGGTCAGCAACTAATGAAAAACTGTTTTTT.

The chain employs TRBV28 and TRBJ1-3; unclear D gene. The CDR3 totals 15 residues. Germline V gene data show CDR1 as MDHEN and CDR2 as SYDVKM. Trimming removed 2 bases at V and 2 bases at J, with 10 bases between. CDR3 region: CASSLLPTTGNTIYF. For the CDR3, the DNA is TGTGCCAGCAGTTTACTGCCGACCACTGGAAACACCATATATTTT. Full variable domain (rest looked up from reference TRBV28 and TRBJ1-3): DVKVTQSSRYLVKRTGEKVFLECVQDMDHENMFWYRQDPGLGLRLIYFSYDVKMKEKGDIPEGYSVSREKKERFSLILESASTNQTSMYLCASSLLPTTGNTIYFGEGSWLTVV.

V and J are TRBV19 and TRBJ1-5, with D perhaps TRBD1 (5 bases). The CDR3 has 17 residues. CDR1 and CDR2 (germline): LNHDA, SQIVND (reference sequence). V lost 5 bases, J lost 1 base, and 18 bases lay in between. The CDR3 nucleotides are TGTGCCAGTAGTTGGGACCAGACACCTTGGAGCAATCAGCCCCAGCATTTT. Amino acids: CASSWDQTPWSNQPQHF.

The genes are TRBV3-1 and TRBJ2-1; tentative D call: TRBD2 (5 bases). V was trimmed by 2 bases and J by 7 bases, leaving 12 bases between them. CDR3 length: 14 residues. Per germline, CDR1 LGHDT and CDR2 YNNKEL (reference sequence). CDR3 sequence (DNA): TGTGCCAGCAGCCAATCAGTAGCGCTTAATGAGCAGTTCTTC. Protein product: CASSQSVALNEQFF.